The following is a TCR beta chain sequence with its context. The antigen remains unidentified. These data belong to a study of cytomegalovirus exposure and HLA in healthy donors. The wider study: The approximately 660 first-cohort repertoires shared a platform with the approximately 130 validation repertoires, as reported in a later analysis. Findings and limits, study-wide: Clusters of TCRs from the first cohort tended to co-occur in the 90 to 150 validation repertoires (as a later analysis found).

Clones were read by immunoSEQ multiplex PCR, and TCRdb kept only the in-frame ones, dropping some. Here the sample spans about 140,000 clones, about 90% being singletons. Germline values: CDR1 MNHEY, CDR2 SMNVEV (reference sequence). The CDR3 consists of 13 residues. V lost 8 bases to trimming and J lost 3 bases; unmatched junction nucleotides: 1. The chain carries TRBV27 and TRBJ2-2; 9 nucleotides agree with TRBD1. Sequenced input: PBMCs. This TCR derives from a man between 18 and 35 years old in good health and CMV-seronegative. The CDR3 region is CASRTGDTGELFF. In nucleotides, the CDR3 is TGTGCCAGCCGGACAGGGGACACCGGGGAGCTGTTTTTT.